This T cell receptor (beta chain) appears in the sequencing data of a study of siplizumab effects on memory and regulatory T cells (dated by TCRdb to between 2018 and 2021). The study in broad terms: The effect of the anti-CD2 antibody siplizumab on alloreactive T-cell subsets was examined in allogeneic mixed lymphocyte reactions constructed from human PBMCs.

Sorted unstimulated T cells, along with proliferating T cells recovered from mixed lymphocyte reactions, underwent TCRbeta CDR3 sequencing. Fresh whole blood from fewer than twelve HLA-typed healthy donors was used to isolate PBMCs. Preparation of the library involved the immunoSEQ multiplex PCR assay. The deep sequencing platform assayed around 10^5 TCR templates per sample. Genomic DNA extracted from sorted T cells was the material used for TCRbeta CDR3 sequencing. As for how the authors treated the data: The R programming language was used for clonal analysis of the TCRbeta CDR3 data. Unstimulated samples were compared with post-reaction CFSE-low samples to define alloreactive CD4+ and CD8+ clones. Regulatory or non-regulatory origin of alloreactive CD4+ clones was assigned by matching sequences to the sorted unstimulated Treg and non-Treg repertoires. TCRdb carries this immuneACCESS record with in-frame sequences only. Its versions omit some clonotypes, under half of them owing to an unresolved V gene in the studies checked, with the rest unexplained. Clone size and the V and J calls come from that table; the DNA yielded D and trimming. The sample contains approximately 84,000 clones, 85% to 95% of them found a single time. The ten largest clones capture about a fifth of the sample.

Points on this clone: Its antigen has not been determined. The sample holds no much larger clone one base away, and base qualities are not on file.

V and J lose 3 bases and 3 bases, and a span of 21 bases separates them. CDR1 and CDR2, per the germline V gene, are SGDLS and YYNGEE. From the cysteine up to the phenylalanine, the CDR3 has a length of 17 residues. The kept DNA is CDR3 alone, 51 bases in frame from the first base. Findings and caveats that apply to the study as a whole: Sequences below about 10^-5 frequency were poorly captured, so only a minor fraction of alloreactive clones could be mapped to unstimulated subsets. Whether proliferating Tregs from siplizumab cultures were suppressive was not functionally confirmed. Unstimulated naive T cells appeared more diverse than memory T cells, and naive cells seemed to contribute substantially to the alloresponse. In reactions with siplizumab, an average of about 62% of mappable alloreactive CD4+ clones were Treg-derived, compared with about 27% in control reactions. The cumulative frequency of alloreactive sequences traceable to unstimulated CD4+ memory T cells was significantly reduced by siplizumab. Roughly 75-97% of proliferating CD4+ or CD8+ clones could not be assigned a naive or memory phenotype.

This TCR was recovered from a human donor in good health. The V gene is TRBV9 and the J gene is TRBJ2-5; perhaps TRBD2 is the D gene, with 7 bases matching. Sequencing input: CD8+ T cells sorted from blood. The DNA sequence is given as TGTGCCAGCAGCGAGGGGAGGGGGGTTTCCGTGGAAGAGACCCAGTACTTC. Its product reads: CASSEGRGVSVEETQYF.